The table lists the clone carrying this TCR beta chain with many counts. Per germline, CDR1 SGHRS and CDR2 YFSETQ. The CDR3 contains 15 residues. The V gene lost 1 base and the J gene lost 0 bases, with 5 bases spanning the gap. Via MiXCR, TCRdb re-called the 5' RACE reads, giving one row per CDR3 protein. Among 28,000 or so distinct CDR3 sequences listed, 4.4% were seen once. The sample comes from a study of T cells after yellow fever vaccination. V usage is TRBV5-1 and J usage is TRBJ2-6; D not resolved. The receptor was isolated from a man aged 25-45 years who received the YFV17D yellow fever vaccine. Specimen: CD8+ T cells sorted from PBMCs, collected 5 days after the yellow fever booster vaccination. The CDR3 nucleotides read TGCGCCAGCAGCTTGAGCCTCTCTGGGGCCAACGTCCTGACTTTC. Protein product: CASSLSLSGANVLTF.